The 18 T cell receptor beta chains below come from one sample, sequenced in a study of PD-1 blockade in classical Hodgkin lymphoma. The time point was: cycle 4 day 1 (C4D1), after five to seven weeks of nivolumab. Every patient experienced relapse after autologous stem cell transplantation, and brentuximab vedotin exposure varied. This table comes from immunoSEQ multiplex PCR, and its TCRdb copy is limited to in-frame clones, with some not included. Of 40,000 to 50,000 clones listed, approximately 67% were seen once; the top ten hold about 2.7%. The specimen was peripheral blood mononuclear cells (PBMCs), collected before the fourth cycle of nivolumab. The receptors stem from a human donor with classical Hodgkin lymphoma.

The chain carries TRBV4-3 and TRBJ1-1; possibly TRBD1 for D (6 bases). Trimming cost V 1 base and J 4 bases, with 10 bases left between them. Germline lookup yields CDR1 LGHNA and CDR2 YSLEER. This CDR3 has 14 amino acids. Here the CDR3 reads CASSQVGGSTEAFF. CDR3 sequence (DNA): TGCGCCAGCAGCCAAGTAGGGGGGTCCACTGAAGCTTTCTTT.

V is TRBV4-2 and J is TRBJ1-1; 11 nucleotides agree with TRBD1. CDR1 LGHNA and CDR2 YNFKEQ come from the germline V gene. V shed 4 bases and J 0 bases; nucleotides not matched to a gene: 7. The CDR3 loop spans 17 amino acids. The CDR3 DNA reads as TGTGCCAGCAGCCGTCCGGGACAGGGGGGCTTGAACACTGAAGCTTTCTTT. It yields the protein CASSRPGQGGLNTEAFF.

The chain carries TRBV2 and TRBJ2-7; a weak D match, TRBD2 (5 bases). Per germline, CDR1 SNHLY and CDR2 FYNNEI. Trimming removed 6 bases at V and 0 bases at J, with 9 bases between. This CDR3 region has 13 residues. Here the CDR3 DNA reads TGTGCCAGCAGAGACGGGAACTCCTACGAGCAGTACTTC. Amino acid sequence: CASRDGNSYEQYF.

This clone was detected only a few times. The V and J genes are TRBV19 and TRBJ1-2; 11 bases align to TRBD1. This CDR3 spans 16 amino acids. Germline V lookup: CDR1 LNHDA, CDR2 SQIVND (reference sequence). V was clipped by 1 base and J by 8 bases; unmatched bases: 9. The CDR3 bases are TGTGCCAGTAGTATAGGTCCCGGACAGGGGGCCAACGGCTACACCTTC. The encoded protein is CASSIGPGQGANGYTF.

The chain couples TRBV10-3 to TRBJ2-7, with TRBD2 matching 11 bases. The CDR3 is 14 residues long. The V and J ends lost 2 bases and 5 bases, in that order; junction bases with no gene match: 2. Per germline, CDR1 ENHRY and CDR2 SYGVKD. DNA for the CDR3: TGTGCCATCAGTGAGGCTAGCGGGGGGAACGAGCAGTACTTC. Residues: CAISEASGGNEQYF.

This clone was picked up a small number of times. The chain couples TRBV7-9 to TRBJ2-3; TRBD2 matches 10 bases. V shed 3 bases and J 2 bases; nucleotides not matched to a gene: 5. The CDR3 is 16 residues long. Germline V gives CDR1 SEHNR, CDR2 FQNEAQ (reference sequence). The CDR3 nucleotides read TGTGCCAGCAGCTTTACACTAGCGGGGATCACAGATACGCAGTATTTT. This translates into CASSFTLAGITDTQYF.

This clone was counted between two and nine times. The chain combines TRBV7-9 with TRBJ1-1; D is uncertain. Trimming removed 3 bases at V and 11 bases at J, with 13 bases between. The CDR3 has 12 residues. CDR1 is SEHNR, CDR2 FQNEAQ, per germline (reference sequence). The CDR3 protein is CASSFIREDAFF. In nucleotides, the CDR3 is TGTGCCAGCAGCTTTATCCGGGAGGACGCTTTCTTT.

The genes are TRBV6-5 and TRBJ2-1; 8 bases are shared with TRBD2. V lost 5 bases and J lost 13; bases outside the gene matches: 7. CDR3 length equals 12 residues. Per germline, CDR1 MNHEY and CDR2 SVGAGI. The CDR3 DNA follows: TGTGCCAGCAGTCCTGGGACTAGGCAACAGTTCTTC. Translated, it gives CASSPGTRQQFF.

V is TRBV10-2 and J is TRBJ2-2, with 10 bases matching TRBD1. This CDR3 contains 15 residues. CDR1 and CDR2 (germline): WSHSY, SAAADI. After removal of 7 bases from V and 5 bases from J, the junction contained 7 bases not matched to a gene. The DNA for the CDR3 is TGCGCCAGCAACCCGGGACAGGGGTGGACCGGGGAGCTGTTTTTT. It codes for CASNPGQGWTGELFF.

This clone was seen a handful of times. This chain links TRBV7-6 with TRBJ2-7, with 8 positions matching TRBD1. J lost 5 bases, V lost 2 bases, and 8 bases had no gene match. CDR1 is SGHVS and CDR2 is FNYEAQ in the germline V gene. The CDR3 loop spans 15 amino acids. The CDR3 nucleotides are TGTGCCAGCAGCTTATATGTGGCAGGGGGCGACGAGCAGTACTTC. This gives the protein CASSLYVAGGDEQYF.

V usage is TRBV5-5 and J usage is TRBJ1-1; 9 bases fit TRBD1. Germline V gene data show CDR1 as SGHKS and CDR2 as YYEKEE (reference sequence). J lost 2 bases, V lost 4 bases, and 6 bases had no gene match. The CDR3 loop spans 15 amino acids. The CDR3 nucleotides read TGTGCCAGCAGCGAAACAGGGGGCCTCAACACTGAAGCTTTCTTT. It codes for CASSETGGLNTEAFF.

In this sample, this clone turned up once. This chain joins TRBV18 and TRBJ1-5, with 10 nucleotides matching TRBD1. The J segment lost 3 bases and the V segment lost 8 bases, leaving 7 bases of the junction unmatched. The CDR3 covers 15 residues. From germline, CDR1 is KGHSH and CDR2 LQKENI. CDR3 amino acids: CASQGQGKPNQPQHF. DNA of the CDR3: TGTGCCAGCCAGGGACAGGGGAAGCCCAATCAGCCCCAGCATTTT.

The rearrangement joins TRBV15 to TRBJ1-1; D gene ambiguous. The CDR3 extends over 14 amino acids. The V end was cut by 0 bases, the J end by 5 bases, with 10 bases between. The germline V gene has CDR1 LNHNV and CDR2 YYDKDF (reference sequence). The CDR3 region is CATSRELSWTEAFF. The CDR3 region has the DNA TGTGCCACCAGCAGAGAATTATCTTGGACTGAAGCTTTCTTT. Full variable domain (remainder filled in from reference TRBV15 and TRBJ1-1): DAMVIQNPRYQVTQFGKPVTLSCSQTLNHNVMYWYQQKSSQAPKLLFHYYDKDFNNEADTPDNFQSRRPNTSFCFLDIRSPGLGDTAMYLCATSRELSWTEAFFGQGTRLTVV.

This clone was picked up a small number of times. The J gene is TRBJ2-1, the V gene TRBV7-9; the match to TRBD1 covers 8 bases. The CDR3 sequence is 17 residues long. V trimming: 2 bases; J trimming: 9 bases; junction bases outside the gene matches: 15. Germline V gives CDR1 SEHNR, CDR2 FQNEAQ (reference sequence). Written as DNA, the CDR3 is TGTGCCAGCAGCTTACCCACCGGACACATACAGGGGGGTGAGCAGTTCTTC. This translates into CASSLPTGHIQGGEQFF.

This clone was seen just once. This chain connects TRBV28 to TRBJ1-2, with TRBD1 as a possible D gene (6 bases). Trimming took off 6 bases at V and 4 bases at J, with 18 bases between the two ends. CDR3 length: 15 residues. Germline V CDR1 and CDR2: MDHEN, SYDVKM. The CDR3 DNA sequence: TGTGCCAGCAGCCAACTCAGGGGATCTGCCTATGGCTACACCTTC. The encoded protein is CASSQLRGSAYGYTF.

This chain uses TRBV28 with TRBJ2-1; weak D call: TRBD2 (5 bases). Trimming left V 2 bases short and J 0 bases short, with 11 bases between. Germline CDR1 reads MDHEN; CDR2 reads SYDVKM. The CDR3 has 16 amino acids. The CDR3 is CASSLGEKNSYNEQFF. In DNA form, the CDR3 reads TGTGCCAGCAGTTTAGGGGAGAAGAACTCCTACAATGAGCAGTTCTTC.

The V call is TRBV7-6, the J call TRBJ2-1; D may be TRBD1 (6 bases). Germline-derived CDR1 and CDR2 are SGHVS and FNYEAQ. The CDR3 spans 15 residues. V shed 5 bases and J shed 4 bases, with 15 bases lying between them. Here the CDR3 reads CASSQGQTTYNEQFF. The CDR3 region has the DNA TGTGCCAGCAGCCAAGGACAGACTACTTACAATGAGCAGTTCTTC.

This rearrangement joins TRBV6-5 to TRBJ2-7; D is unresolved. The germline CDR1 and CDR2 sequences are MNHEY and SVGAGI. CDR3 length: 15 amino acids. V was cut by 0 bases and J by 3 bases, with 12 bases left in between. CDR3 in DNA: TGTGCCAGCAGTTACTCGTTCCCAGCTGGCTACGAGCAGTACTTC. Translation: CASSYSFPAGYEQYF.